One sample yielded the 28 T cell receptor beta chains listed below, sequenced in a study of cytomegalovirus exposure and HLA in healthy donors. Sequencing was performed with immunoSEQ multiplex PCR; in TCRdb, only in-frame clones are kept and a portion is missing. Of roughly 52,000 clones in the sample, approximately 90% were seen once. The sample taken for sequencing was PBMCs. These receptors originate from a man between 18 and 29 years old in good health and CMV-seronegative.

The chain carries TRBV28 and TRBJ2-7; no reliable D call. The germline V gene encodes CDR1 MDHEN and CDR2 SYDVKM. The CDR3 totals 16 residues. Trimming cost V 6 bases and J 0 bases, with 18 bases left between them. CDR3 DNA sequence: TGTGCCAGCAGCGCACATGGAGCTAGGAGCTCCTACGAGCAGTACTTC. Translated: CASSAHGARSSYEQYF.

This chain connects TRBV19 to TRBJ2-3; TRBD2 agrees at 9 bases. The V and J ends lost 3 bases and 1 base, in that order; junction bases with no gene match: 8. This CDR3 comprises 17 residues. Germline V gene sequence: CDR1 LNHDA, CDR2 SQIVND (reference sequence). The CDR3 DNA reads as TGTGCCAGTAGTATCTCCGGGACTAGCATCGGCACAGATACGCAGTATTTT. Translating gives CASSISGTSIGTDTQYF.

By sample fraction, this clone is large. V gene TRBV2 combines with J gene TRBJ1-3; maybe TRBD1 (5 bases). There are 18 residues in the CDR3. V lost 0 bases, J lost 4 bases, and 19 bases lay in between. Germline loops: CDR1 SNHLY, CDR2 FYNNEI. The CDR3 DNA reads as TGTGCCAGCAGTGAAGCGCTTCAGGCGGGGCTGGTGGGAAACACCATATATTTT. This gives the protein CASSEALQAGLVGNTIYF.

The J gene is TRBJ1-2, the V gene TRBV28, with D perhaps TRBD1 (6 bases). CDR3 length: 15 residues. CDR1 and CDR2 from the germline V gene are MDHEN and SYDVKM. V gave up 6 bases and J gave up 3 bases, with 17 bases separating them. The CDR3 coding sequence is TGTGCCAGCAGGCCCGCAACAGGGTCCCACTATGGCTACACCTTC. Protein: CASRPATGSHYGYTF.

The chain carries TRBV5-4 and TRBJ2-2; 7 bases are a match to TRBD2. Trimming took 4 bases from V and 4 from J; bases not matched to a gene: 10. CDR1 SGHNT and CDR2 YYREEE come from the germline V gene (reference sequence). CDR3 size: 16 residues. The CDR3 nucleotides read TGTGCCAGCAGCGGAGCGGGATATTCGGGCACCGGGGAGCTGTTTTTT. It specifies CASSGAGYSGTGELFF.

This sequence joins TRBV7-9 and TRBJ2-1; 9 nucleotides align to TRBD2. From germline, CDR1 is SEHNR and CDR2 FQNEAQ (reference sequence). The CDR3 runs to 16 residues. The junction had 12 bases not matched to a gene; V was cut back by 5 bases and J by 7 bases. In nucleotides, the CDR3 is TGTGCCAGCAGCCCAGAGGGACTAGCAGGAGCAAATGAGCAGTTCTTC. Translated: CASSPEGLAGANEQFF.

The CDR3 DNA reads as TGTGCCAGCGAGAGGAAAATACCCTCTGGGGCCAACGTCCTGACTTTC. Translating gives CASERKIPSGANVLTF. V is TRBV2 and J is TRBJ2-6; D call uncertain. The V end lost 8 bases, the J end lost 0 bases, and 14 bases lay between the germline ends. Looked up from germline, CDR1 is SNHLY and CDR2 is FYNNEI. This CDR3 has 16 amino acids.

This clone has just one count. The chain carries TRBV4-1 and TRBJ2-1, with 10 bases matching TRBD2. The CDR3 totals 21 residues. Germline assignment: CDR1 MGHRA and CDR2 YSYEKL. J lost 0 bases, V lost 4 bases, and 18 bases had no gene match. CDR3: CASSRGGASGSPTLSYNEQFF. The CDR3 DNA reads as TGCGCCAGCAGCCGAGGAGGTGCTAGCGGGAGTCCTACCCTCTCCTACAATGAGCAGTTCTTC.

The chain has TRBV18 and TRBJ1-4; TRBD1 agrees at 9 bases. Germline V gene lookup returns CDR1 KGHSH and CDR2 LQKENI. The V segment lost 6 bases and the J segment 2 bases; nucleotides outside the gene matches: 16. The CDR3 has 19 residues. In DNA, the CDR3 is TGTGCCAGCTCCCCAAGGACTAAGACAGGGGGTGCCACTAATGAAAAACTGTTTTTT. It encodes CASSPRTKTGGATNEKLFF.

CDR3 DNA sequence: TGTGCCAGCTCACCGGTTAACCTAGCGGGCTTTGGGGGAGAGACCCAGTACTTC. Translation gives CASSPVNLAGFGGETQYF. The chain recombines TRBV18 with TRBJ2-5; 8 nucleotides line up with TRBD2. Germline-derived CDR1 and CDR2 are KGHSH and LQKENI. Losses at the gene ends were 3 bases for V and 4 bases for J; bases not matched to a gene: 16. The CDR3 contains 18 residues.

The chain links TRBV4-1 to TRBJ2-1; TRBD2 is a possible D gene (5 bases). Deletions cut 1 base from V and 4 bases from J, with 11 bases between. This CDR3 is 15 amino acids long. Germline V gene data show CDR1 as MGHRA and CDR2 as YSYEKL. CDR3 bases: TGCGCCAGCAGCCAAGTTCCTAGCAGATACAATGAGCAGTTCTTC. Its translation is CASSQVPSRYNEQFF.

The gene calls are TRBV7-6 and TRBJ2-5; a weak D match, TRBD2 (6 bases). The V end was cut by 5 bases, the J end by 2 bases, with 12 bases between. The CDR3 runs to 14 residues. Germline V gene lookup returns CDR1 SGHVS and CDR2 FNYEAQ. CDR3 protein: CASSLGGSQETQYF. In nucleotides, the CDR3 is TGTGCCAGCAGCCTGGGAGGCTCACAAGAGACCCAGTACTTC.

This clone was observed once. The CDR3 DNA reads as TGTGCCAGCAGTAGGGACAGGGCGATCTCTGGAAACACCATATATTTT. This encodes CASSRDRAISGNTIYF. The V call is TRBV6-6, the J call TRBJ1-3; 9 bases are shared with TRBD1. The CDR3 has 16 amino acids. Looked up from germline, CDR1 is MNHNY and CDR2 is SVGAGI (reference sequence). J was trimmed by 0 bases and V by 5 bases; bases with no gene match: 5.

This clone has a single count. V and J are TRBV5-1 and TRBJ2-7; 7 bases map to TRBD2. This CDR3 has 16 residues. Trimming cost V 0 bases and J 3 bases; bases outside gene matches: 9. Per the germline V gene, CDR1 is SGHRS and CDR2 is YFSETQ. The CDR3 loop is CASSLGGSGGFYEQYF. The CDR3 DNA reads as TGCGCCAGCAGCTTGGGTGGATCGGGGGGTTTCTACGAGCAGTACTTC.

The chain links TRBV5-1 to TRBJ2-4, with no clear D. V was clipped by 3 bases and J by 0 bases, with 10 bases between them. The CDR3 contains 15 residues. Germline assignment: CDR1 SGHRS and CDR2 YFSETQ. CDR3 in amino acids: CASSSRQRAKNIQYF. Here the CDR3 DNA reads TGCGCCAGCAGCTCCCGACAACGAGCCAAAAACATTCAGTACTTC.

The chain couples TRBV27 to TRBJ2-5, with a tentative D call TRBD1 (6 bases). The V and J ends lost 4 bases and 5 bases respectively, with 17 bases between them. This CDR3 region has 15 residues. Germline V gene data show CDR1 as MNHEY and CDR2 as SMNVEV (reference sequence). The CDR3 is CASSSPGTRGETQYF. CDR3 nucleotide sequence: TGTGCCAGCAGTTCTCCCGGGACACGAGGGGAGACCCAGTACTTC.

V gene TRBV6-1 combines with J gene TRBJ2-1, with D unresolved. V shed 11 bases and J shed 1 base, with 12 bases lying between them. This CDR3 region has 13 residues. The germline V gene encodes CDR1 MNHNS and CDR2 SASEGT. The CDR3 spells CAAESRSYNEQFF. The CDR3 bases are TGTGCCGCGGAGAGCCGGTCCTACAATGAGCAGTTCTTC.

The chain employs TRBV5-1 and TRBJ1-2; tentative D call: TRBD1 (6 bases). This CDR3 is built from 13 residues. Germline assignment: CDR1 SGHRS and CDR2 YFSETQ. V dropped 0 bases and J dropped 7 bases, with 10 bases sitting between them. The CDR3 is CASSLGTASGYTF. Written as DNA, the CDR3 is TGCGCCAGCAGCTTGGGGACAGCCTCTGGCTACACCTTC.

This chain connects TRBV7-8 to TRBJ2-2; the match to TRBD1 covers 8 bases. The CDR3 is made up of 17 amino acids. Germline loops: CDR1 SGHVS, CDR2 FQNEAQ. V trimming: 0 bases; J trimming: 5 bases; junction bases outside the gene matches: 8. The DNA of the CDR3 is TGTGCCAGCAGCTTAGCGCGCAGGGGGCTTCGAACCGGGGAGCTGTTTTTT. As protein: CASSLARRGLRTGELFF.

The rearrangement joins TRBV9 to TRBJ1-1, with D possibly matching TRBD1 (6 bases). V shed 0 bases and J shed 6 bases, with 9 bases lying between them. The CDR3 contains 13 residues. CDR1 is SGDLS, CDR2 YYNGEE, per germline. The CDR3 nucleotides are TGTGCCAGCAGCGTAGCTGGGGGCCCTGAAGCTTTCTTT. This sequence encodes CASSVAGGPEAFF.

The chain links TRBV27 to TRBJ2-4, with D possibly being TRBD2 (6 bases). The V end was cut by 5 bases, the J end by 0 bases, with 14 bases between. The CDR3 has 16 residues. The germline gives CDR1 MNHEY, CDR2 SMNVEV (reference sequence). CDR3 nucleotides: TGTGCCAGCAGTGCCGGACTAACGATAGCCAAAAACATTCAGTACTTC. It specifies CASSAGLTIAKNIQYF.

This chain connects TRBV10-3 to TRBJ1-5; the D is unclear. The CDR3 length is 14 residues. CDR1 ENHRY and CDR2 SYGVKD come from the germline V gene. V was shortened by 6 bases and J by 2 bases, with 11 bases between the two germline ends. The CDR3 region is CAISSGVRNQPQHF. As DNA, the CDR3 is TGTGCCATCAGCTCCGGGGTCCGCAATCAGCCCCAGCATTTT.

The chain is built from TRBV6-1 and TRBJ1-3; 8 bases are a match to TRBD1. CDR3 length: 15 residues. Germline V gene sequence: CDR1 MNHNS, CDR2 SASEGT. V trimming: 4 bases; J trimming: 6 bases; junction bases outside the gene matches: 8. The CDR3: CASSVGTGLENTIYF. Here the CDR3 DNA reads TGTGCCAGCAGTGTTGGGACAGGTCTTGAAAACACCATATATTTT.

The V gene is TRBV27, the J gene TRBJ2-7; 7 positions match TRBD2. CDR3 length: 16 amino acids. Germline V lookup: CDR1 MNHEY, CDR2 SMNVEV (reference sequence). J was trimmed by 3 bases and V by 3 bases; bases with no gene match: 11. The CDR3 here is CASSFSVGGTSYEQYF. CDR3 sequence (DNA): TGTGCCAGCAGTTTCTCCGTGGGAGGGACCAGCTACGAGCAGTACTTC.

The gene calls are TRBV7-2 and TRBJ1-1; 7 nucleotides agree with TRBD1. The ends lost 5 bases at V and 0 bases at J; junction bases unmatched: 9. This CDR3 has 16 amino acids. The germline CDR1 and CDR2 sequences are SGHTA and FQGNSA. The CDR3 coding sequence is TGTGCCAGCAGCCGGGACAGTAGTCCCTTGAACACTGAAGCTTTCTTT. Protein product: CASSRDSSPLNTEAFF. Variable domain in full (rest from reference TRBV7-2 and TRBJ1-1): GAGVSQSPSNKVTEKGKDVELRCDPISGHTALYWYRQSLGQGLEFLIYFQGNSAPDKSGLPSDRFSAERTGGSVSTLTIQRTQQEDSAVYLCASSRDSSPLNTEAFFGQGTRLTVV.

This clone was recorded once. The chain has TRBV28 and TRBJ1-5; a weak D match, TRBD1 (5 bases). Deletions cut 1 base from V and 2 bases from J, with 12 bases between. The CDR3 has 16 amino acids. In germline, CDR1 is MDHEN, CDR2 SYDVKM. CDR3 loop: CASSLFRGGGNQPQHF. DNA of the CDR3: TGTGCCAGCAGTTTATTCCGGGGCGGGGGCAATCAGCCCCAGCATTTT. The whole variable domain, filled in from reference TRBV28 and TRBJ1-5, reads DVKVTQSSRYLVKRTGEKVFLECVQDMDHENMFWYRQDPGLGLRLIYFSYDVKMKEKGDIPEGYSVSREKKERFSLILESASTNQTSMYLCASSLFRGGGNQPQHFGDGTRLSIL.

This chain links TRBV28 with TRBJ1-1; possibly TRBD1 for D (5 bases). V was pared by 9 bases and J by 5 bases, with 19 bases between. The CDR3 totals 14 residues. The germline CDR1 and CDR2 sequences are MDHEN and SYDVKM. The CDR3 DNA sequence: TGTGCCAGTCAGTTGGGGGGGGAAGGGACTGAAGCTTTCTTT. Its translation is CASQLGGEGTEAFF.

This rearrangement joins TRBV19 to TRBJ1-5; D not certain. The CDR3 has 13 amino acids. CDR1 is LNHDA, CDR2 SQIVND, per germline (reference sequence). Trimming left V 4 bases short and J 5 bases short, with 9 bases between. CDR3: CASSTDTDQPQHF. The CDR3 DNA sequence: TGTGCCAGTAGTACCGACACCGATCAGCCCCAGCATTTT.